This T cell receptor beta chain emerged from a study of control samples from healthy donors and cancer patients. TCRdb keeps only in-frame clones here, not all; method: immunoSEQ multiplex PCR. The table includes roughly 170,000 clones, 94% detected once. Deletions cut 1 base from V and 0 bases from J, with 11 bases between. Germline V gives CDR1 SGHAT, CDR2 FQNNGV. The CDR3 is made up of 16 amino acids. The chain uses TRBV11-2 and TRBJ2-3; the D gene is possibly TRBD2 (5 bases). The source material was blood. The sequence was obtained from a woman aged 18-35 years in good health. The CDR3 DNA reads as TGTGCCAGCAGCTTAGGAGGGATCTGGAGCACAGATACGCAGTATTTT. Its protein is CASSLGGIWSTDTQYF. Combining the CDR3 with reference TRBV11-2 and TRBJ2-3 gives the whole variable domain EAGVAQSPRYKIIEKRQSVAFWCNPISGHATLYWYQQILGQGPKLLIQFQNNGVVDDSQLPKDRFSAERLKGVDSTLKIQPAKLEDSAVYLCASSLGGIWSTDTQYFGPGTRLTVL.